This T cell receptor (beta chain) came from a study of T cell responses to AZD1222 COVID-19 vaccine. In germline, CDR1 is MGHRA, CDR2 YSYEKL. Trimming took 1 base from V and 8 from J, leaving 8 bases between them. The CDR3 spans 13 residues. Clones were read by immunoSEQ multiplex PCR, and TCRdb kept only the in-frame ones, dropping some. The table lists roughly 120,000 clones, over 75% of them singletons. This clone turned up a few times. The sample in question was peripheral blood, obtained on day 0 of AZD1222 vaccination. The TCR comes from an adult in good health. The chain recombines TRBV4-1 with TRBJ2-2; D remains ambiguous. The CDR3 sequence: CASSQGWTGELFF. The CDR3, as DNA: TGCGCCAGCAGCCAAGGATGGACGGGGGAGCTGTTTTTT.